This entry is about one T cell receptor beta chain. The antigen remains unidentified. This sample is drawn from a study of human T cells and chemical hapten exposure. Study background: The upper back received 0.01% DPC by patch testing, with results read at 6 days. Study observations and caveats: Expanded TCRs made up significantly more big CDR3 similarity clusters than controls did. The immune response of these alopecia patients might not match healthy individuals'.

Stated time point: patch test 2, 6 weeks after DPC sensitization. Treatment reported: therapeutic diphenylcyclopropenone sensitization with weekly scalp DPC. The authors' total RNA extraction used unfractionated whole blood. TCRdb re-called the RACE reads through MiXCR, storing one row per CDR3 protein. The sample includes over 70,000 distinct CDR3 sequences, 8.5% of them seen just once. The length of the CDR3 is 17 residues. Germline lookup yields CDR1 SEHNR and CDR2 FQNEAQ (reference sequence). The V gene lost 5 bases and the J gene lost 2 bases, with 20 bases spanning the gap. The sample was whole blood, taken in connection with sensitization to the hapten diphenylcyclopropenone (DPC). This clonotype was sampled from a woman aged 45-65 years with alopecia areata. Some clones in this sample may be carry-over from other donors' samples. V gene TRBV7-9 combines with J gene TRBJ2-3; possibly TRBD2 for D (7 bases). CDR3 region: CASSPLGGPTPTDTQYF. The CDR3 DNA sequence: TGTGCCAGCAGCCCGTTGGGGGGGCCTACTCCCACAGATACGCAGTATTTT.